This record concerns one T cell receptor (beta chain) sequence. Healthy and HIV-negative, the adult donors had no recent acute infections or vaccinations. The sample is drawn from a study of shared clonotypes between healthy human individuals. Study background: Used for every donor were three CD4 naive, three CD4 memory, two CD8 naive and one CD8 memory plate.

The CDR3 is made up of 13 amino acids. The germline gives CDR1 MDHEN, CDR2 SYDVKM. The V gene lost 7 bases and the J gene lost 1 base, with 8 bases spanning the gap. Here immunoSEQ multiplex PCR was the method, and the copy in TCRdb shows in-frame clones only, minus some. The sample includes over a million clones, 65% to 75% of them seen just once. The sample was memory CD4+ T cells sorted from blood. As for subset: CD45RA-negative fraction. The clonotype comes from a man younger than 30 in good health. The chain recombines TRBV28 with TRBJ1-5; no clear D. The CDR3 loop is CASMDDSNQPQHF. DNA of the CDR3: TGTGCCAGCATGGACGACAGCAATCAGCCCCAGCATTTT.